Here is one T cell receptor (beta chain) with its context. This record belongs to a study of technical replicates of blood from several donors. Profiling relied on immunoSEQ multiplex PCR, and the TCRdb table lists in-frame clones only, not all of them. This table has some 80,000 clones, around 90% appearing once. The sequencing sample was made of T cells isolated from PBMCs. The receptor's source is a human donor in good health.

As DNA, the CDR3 is TGCGCCAGCAGCTTGGGAGGGGGAGATGAGCAGTTCTTC. Protein sequence: CASSLGGGDEQFF. J is TRBJ2-1 and V is TRBV5-1; TRBD1 might be the D (6 bases). The germline gives CDR1 SGHRS, CDR2 YFSETQ. CDR3 length equals 13 residues. Trimming pared 0 bases from V and 8 bases from J, leaving 9 bases between.